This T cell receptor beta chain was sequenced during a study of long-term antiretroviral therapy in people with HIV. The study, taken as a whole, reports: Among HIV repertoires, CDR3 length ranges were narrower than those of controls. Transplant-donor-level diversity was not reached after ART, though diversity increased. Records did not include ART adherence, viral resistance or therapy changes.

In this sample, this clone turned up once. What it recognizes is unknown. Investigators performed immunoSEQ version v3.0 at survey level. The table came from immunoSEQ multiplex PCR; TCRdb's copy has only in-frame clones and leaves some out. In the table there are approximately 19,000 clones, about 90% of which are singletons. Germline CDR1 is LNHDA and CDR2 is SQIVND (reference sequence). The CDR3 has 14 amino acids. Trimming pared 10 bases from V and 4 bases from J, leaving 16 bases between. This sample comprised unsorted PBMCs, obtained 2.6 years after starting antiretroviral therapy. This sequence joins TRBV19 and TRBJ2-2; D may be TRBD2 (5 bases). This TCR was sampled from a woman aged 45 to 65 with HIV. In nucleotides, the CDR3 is TGTGCCACTTCTTACCTACGGGGCACCGGGGAGCTGTTTTTT. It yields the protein CATSYLRGTGELFF.